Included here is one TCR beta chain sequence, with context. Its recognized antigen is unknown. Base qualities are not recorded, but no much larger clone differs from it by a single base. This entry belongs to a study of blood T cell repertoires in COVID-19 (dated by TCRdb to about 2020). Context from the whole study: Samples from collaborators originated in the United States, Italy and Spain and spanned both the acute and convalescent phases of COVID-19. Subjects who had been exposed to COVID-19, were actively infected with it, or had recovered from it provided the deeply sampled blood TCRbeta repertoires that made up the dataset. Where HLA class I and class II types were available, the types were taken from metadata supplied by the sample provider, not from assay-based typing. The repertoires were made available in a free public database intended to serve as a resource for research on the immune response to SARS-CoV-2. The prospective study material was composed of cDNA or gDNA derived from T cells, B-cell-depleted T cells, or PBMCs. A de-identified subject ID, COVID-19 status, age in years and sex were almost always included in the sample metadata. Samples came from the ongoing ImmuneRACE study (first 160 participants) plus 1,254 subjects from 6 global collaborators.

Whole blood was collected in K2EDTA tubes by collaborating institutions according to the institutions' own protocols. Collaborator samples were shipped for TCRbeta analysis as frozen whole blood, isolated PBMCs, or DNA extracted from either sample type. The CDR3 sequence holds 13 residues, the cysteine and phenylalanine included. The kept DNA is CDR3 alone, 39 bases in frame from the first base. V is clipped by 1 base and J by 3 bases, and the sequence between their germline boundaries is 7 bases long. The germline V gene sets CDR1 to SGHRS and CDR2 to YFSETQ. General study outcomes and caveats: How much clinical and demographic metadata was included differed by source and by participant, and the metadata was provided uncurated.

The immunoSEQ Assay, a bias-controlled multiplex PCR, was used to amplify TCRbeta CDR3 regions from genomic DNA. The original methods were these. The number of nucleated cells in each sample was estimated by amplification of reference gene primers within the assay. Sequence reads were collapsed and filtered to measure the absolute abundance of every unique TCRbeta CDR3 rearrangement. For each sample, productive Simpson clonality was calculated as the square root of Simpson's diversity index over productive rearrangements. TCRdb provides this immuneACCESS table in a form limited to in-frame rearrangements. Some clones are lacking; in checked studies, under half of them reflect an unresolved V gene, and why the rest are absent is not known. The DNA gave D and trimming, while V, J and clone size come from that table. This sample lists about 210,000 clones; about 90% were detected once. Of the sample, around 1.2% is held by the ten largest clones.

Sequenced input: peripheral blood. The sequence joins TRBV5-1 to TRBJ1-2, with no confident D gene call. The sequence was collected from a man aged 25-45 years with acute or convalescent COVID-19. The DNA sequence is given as TGCGCCAGCAGCTTGAGTGACTACTATGGCTACACCTTC. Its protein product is CASSLSDYYGYTF.